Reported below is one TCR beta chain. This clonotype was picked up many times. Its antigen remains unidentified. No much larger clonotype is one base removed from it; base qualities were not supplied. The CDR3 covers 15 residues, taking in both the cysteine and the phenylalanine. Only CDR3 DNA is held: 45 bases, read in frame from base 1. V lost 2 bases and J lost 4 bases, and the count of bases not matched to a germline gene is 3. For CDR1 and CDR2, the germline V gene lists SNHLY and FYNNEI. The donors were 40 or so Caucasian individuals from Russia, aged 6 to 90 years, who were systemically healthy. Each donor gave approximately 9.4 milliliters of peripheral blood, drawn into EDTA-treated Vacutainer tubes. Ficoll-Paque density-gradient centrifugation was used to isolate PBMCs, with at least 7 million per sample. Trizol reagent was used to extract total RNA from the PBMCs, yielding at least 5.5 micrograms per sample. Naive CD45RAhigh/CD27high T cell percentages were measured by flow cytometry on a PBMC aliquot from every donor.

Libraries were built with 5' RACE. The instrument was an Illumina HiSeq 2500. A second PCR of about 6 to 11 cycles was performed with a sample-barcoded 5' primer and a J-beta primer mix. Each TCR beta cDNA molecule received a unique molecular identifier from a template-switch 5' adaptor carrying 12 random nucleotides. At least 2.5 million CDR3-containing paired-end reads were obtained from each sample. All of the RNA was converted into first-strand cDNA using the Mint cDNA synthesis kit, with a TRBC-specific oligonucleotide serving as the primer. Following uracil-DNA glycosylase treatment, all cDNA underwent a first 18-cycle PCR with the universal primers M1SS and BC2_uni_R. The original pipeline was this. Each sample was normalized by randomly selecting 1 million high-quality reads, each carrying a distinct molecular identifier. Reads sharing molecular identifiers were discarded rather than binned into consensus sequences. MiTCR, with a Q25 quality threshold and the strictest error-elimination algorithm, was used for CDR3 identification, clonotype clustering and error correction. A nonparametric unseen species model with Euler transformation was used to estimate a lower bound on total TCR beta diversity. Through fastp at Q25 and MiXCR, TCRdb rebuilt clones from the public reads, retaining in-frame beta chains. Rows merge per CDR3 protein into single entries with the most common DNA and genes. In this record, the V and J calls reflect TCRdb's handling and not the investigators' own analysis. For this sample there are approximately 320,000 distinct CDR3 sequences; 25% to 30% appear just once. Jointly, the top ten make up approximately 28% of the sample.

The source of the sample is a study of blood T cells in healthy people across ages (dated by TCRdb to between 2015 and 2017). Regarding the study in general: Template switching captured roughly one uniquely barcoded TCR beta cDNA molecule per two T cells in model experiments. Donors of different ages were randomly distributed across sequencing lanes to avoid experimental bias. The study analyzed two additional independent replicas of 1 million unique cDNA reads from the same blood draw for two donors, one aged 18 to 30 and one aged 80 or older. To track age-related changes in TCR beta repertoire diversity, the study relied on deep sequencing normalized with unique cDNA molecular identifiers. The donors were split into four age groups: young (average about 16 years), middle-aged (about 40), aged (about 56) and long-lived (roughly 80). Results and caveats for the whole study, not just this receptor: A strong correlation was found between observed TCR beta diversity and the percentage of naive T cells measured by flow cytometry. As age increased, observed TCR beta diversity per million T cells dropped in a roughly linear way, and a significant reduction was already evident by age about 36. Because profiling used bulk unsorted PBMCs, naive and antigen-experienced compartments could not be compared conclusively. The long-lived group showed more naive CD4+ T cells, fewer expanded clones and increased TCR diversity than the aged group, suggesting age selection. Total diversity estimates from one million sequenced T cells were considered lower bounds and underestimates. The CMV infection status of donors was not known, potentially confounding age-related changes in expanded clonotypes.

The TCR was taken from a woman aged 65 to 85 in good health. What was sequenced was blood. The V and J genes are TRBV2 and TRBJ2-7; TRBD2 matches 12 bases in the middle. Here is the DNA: TGTGCCAGCAGTGAACGACTAGCGGGAGTGTACGAGCAGTACTTC. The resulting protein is CASSERLAGVYEQYF.